These 3 T cell receptor beta chains came from one sample sequenced in a study of T cell responses to AZD1222 COVID-19 vaccine. Using immunoSEQ multiplex PCR, the repertoire was profiled, and TCRdb retains in-frame clones only, with some absent. The sample holds about 140,000 clones, about 90% seen once. Sequences were derived from peripheral blood, sampled on day 0 of AZD1222 vaccination. These receptors were taken from an adult in good health.

The chain is built from TRBV9 and TRBJ1-1; D perhaps matches TRBD1 (6 bases). V lost 4 bases and J lost 1, with 14 bases in between. This CDR3 is 15 amino acids long. Germline V lookup: CDR1 SGDLS, CDR2 YYNGEE. The chain's CDR3 is CASSPRTAGNTEAFF. The CDR3, as DNA: TGTGCCAGCAGCCCCCGGACAGCTGGGAACACTGAAGCTTTCTTT.

The CDR3 protein is CASTPGQGKGQPQHF. CDR3 sequence (DNA): TGTGCCAGCACCCCGGGACAGGGGAAGGGTCAGCCCCAGCATTTT. The chain joins TRBV7-8 to TRBJ1-5; 10 nucleotides match TRBD1. The V and J ends lost 7 bases and 6 bases, in that order; junction bases with no gene match: 9. There are 15 residues in the CDR3. CDR1 SGHVS and CDR2 FQNEAQ come from the germline V gene.

This chain joins TRBV28 and TRBJ1-4, with D tentatively TRBD1 (5 bases). This CDR3 has 15 residues. CDR1 is MDHEN, CDR2 SYDVKM, per germline. V lost 5 bases to trimming and J lost 8 bases, with 18 bases between them. DNA for the CDR3: TGTGCCAGCAGTCCCTCAGGGTCGGGCGGCGAAAAACTGTTTTTT. Protein product: CASSPSGSGGEKLFF.